The source of this TCR beta chain is a study of control samples from healthy donors and cancer patients. CDR3 length: 14 amino acids. Looked up from germline, CDR1 is SGHDT and CDR2 is YYEEEE. The V and J ends lost 4 bases and 5 bases respectively, with 15 bases between them. TCRdb's copy holds only in-frame clones and misses some; the assay was immunoSEQ multiplex PCR. The sample includes more than 110,000 clones, roughly 89% of them seen just once. Sequencing was performed on blood. The receptor was derived from a man under 40 in good health. The rearrangement links TRBV5-6 to TRBJ1-2; D possibly corresponds to TRBD1 (5 bases). CDR3 protein: CASSLLTELYGYTF. CDR3 bases: TGTGCCAGCAGCCTTCTGACAGAGCTATATGGCTACACCTTC. Full variable domain (outside the CDR3, taken from reference TRBV5-6 and TRBJ1-2): DAGVTQSPTHLIKTRGQQVTLRCSPKSGHDTVSWYQQALGQGPQFIFQYYEEEERQRGNFPDRFSGHQFPNYSSELNVNALLLGDSALYLCASSLLTELYGYTFGSGTRLTVV.